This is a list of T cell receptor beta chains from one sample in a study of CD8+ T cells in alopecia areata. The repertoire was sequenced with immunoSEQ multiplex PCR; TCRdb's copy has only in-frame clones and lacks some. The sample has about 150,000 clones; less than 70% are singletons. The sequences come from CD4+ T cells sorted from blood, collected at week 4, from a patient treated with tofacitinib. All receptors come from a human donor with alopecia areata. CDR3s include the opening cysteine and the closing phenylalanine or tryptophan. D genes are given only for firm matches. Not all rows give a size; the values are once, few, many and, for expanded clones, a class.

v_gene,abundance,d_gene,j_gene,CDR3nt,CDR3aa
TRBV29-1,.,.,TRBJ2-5,TGCAGCGTTGATCATGAGGAGACCCAGTACTTC,CSVDHEETQYF
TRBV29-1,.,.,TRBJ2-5,TGCAGCGTTGAAGATACCGGGGACCAAGAGACCCAGTACTTC,CSVEDTGDQETQYF
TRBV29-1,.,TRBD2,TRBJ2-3,TGCAGCGCTTTGATAGGACTAGCGGGGGGGCTTGGGAAAGATACGCAGTATTTT,CSALIGLAGGLGKDTQYF
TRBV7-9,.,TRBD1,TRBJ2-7,TGTGCCAGCAGCCCGTCCGGGACAGGGGCCCAGCAGTACTTC,CASSPSGTGAQQYF
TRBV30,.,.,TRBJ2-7,TGTGCCTGGCGCAAGTTTCAGAGTTCCTACGAGCAGTACTTC,CAWRKFQSSYEQYF
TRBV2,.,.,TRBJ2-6,TGTGCCAGCACCCAGGTGGCAGCTGGGGCCAACGTCCTGACTTTC,CASTQVAAGANVLTF
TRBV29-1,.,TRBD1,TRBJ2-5,TGCAGCGTTCAACCTGCCGGGACAGGGGGAGGAGAGACCCAGTACTTC,CSVQPAGTGGGETQYF
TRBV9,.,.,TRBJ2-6,TGTGCCAGCAGCGTAGGAGGTATACGGGCCAACGTCCTGACTTTC,CASSVGGIRANVLTF
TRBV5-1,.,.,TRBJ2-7,TGCGCCAGCAGCCCTCCGGGGATCGGCGAGCAGTACTTC,CASSPPGIGEQYF
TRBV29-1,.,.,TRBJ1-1,TGCAGCGTCGACAGGCGCCAGGGGATGAACACTGAAGCTTTCTTT,CSVDRRQGMNTEAFF
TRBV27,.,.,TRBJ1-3,TGTGCCAGCAGTATAACCCACTCTGGAAACACCATATATTTT,CASSITHSGNTIYF
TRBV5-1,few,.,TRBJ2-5,TGCGCCAGCACTCCCGACGGACGAATAGAAGAGACCCAGTACTTC,CASTPDGRIEETQYF
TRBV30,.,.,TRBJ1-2,TGTGCCTGGAGCCCGGCGGGAGGGGCACCCTATGGCTACACCTTC,CAWSPAGGAPYGYTF
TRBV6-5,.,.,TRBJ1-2,TGTGCCAGCAGCTTCGAATCGGGGGCCTATGGCTACACCTTC,CASSFESGAYGYTF
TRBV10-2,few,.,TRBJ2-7,TGCGCCAGCAGTGAGTCACAGGGTTCGAGAGAGCAGTACTTC,CASSESQGSREQYF
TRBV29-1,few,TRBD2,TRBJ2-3,TGCAGCGTTGTCTGGCTGATAGCGGGAGCCACAGATACGCAGTATTTT,CSVVWLIAGATDTQYF
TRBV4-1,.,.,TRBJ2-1,TGCGCCAGCAGCCGTCACAATGAGCAGTTCTTC,CASSRHNEQFF
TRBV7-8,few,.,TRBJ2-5,TGTGCCAGCAGCTTAGACAGGGAGACCCAGTACTTC,CASSLDRETQYF
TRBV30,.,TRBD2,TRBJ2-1,TGTGCCTGCACCCGGACTAGCGGGGGCCGCAATGAGCAGTTCTTC,CACTRTSGGRNEQFF
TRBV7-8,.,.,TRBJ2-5,TGTGCCTCGAGGGACCGGGGCCCCCAAGAGACCCAGTACTTC,CASRDRGPQETQYF